This T cell receptor (beta chain) stems from a study of early T cells in non-severe SARS-CoV-2 infection. Study-wide context: Chains stayed unpaired after sequencing of bulk RNA from unsorted whole blood. Whole-study findings and limits: The study's VDJdb matching favored anti-spike CD8 responses and missed private and CD4 specificities.

The CDR3 has 14 residues. V lost 0 bases and J 2 bases, leaving 6 bases between the germline ends. CDR1 is SGHVS and CDR2 is FNYEAQ in the germline V gene. TCRdb re-called the 5' RACE reads with MiXCR, one entry per CDR3 protein. Among tens of thousands of distinct CDR3 sequences listed, roughly 9.4% were seen once. Remarks on this clonotype: What it binds is not known.

The source is an adult who was a healthcare worker with PCR-confirmed SARS-CoV-2 infection or an uninfected control (not recorded which). The chain is built from TRBV7-6 and TRBJ2-3, with D hard to call. The sequenced material came from whole blood. CDR3 DNA: TGTGCCAGCAGCTTAGCGGACCCCACAGATACGCAGTATTTT. Encoded protein: CASSLADPTDTQYF.